This T cell receptor (beta chain) was identified in a study of cytomegalovirus exposure and HLA in healthy donors. Both 60 Vbeta primers and 13 Jbeta primers went into the PCR. Repertoires were generated with immunoSEQ multiplex PCR, while TCRdb's copy carries only in-frame clones and drops some. The sample lists a few hundred thousand clones, about nine tenths occurring once. This TCR was recovered from a girl aged 2 to 9 in good health and CMV-seronegative. Sequencing input: PBMCs.

CDR3 bases: TGTGCCACCAGCAGAGAAAAGCAGGGCGAGACCCAGTACTTC. As protein: CATSREKQGETQYF. The chain joins TRBV15 to TRBJ2-5; D possibly corresponds to TRBD1 (5 bases). V lost 0 bases and J lost 5, with 10 bases in between. The CDR3 has 14 amino acids. In germline, CDR1 is LNHNV, CDR2 YYDKDF (reference sequence).